Each of the 16 T cell receptor beta chains below was sequenced from the same sample in a study of blood T cell repertoires in COVID-19 (dated by TCRdb to 2020 to 2022). Libraries were made using the immunoSEQ multiplex PCR assay. The immuneACCESS repertoire file appears here via TCRdb, limited to in-frame rearrangements. These files lack a portion of the clones; in checked studies, under half of the deficit traces to unresolved V genes, and the cause of the others is not known. The sample records 120,000 or so clones, approximately 90% of which are singletons. The ten most abundant clones make up almost 4.5% of the sample. Sequencing used peripheral blood. Receptors originate from a man aged 35 to 55 with acute or convalescent COVID-19.

CDR3 in amino acids: CASSQTTGVYNEQFF. The CDR3, as DNA: TGTGCCAGCTCCCAGACGACAGGCGTATACAATGAGCAGTTCTTC. This chain links TRBV18 with TRBJ2-1; D is perhaps TRBD1 (6 bases). V was shortened by 6 bases and J by 4 bases, with 16 bases between the two germline ends. Germline V CDR1 and CDR2: KGHSH, LQKENI. This CDR3 region has 15 residues.

V and J are TRBV11-2 and TRBJ1-1; the D is unclear. In germline, CDR1 is SGHAT, CDR2 FQNNGV. The CDR3 contains 14 residues. The V end lost 1 base, the J end lost 1 base, and 7 bases lay between the germline ends. The CDR3 region is CASSLGHSNTEAFF. CDR3 DNA sequence: TGTGCCAGCAGCTTAGGACACTCGAACACTGAAGCTTTCTTT.

This clone occurred once. The J gene is TRBJ2-4, the V gene TRBV14; D is perhaps TRBD2 (5 bases). The V gene lost 1 base and the J gene lost 7 bases, with 11 bases spanning the gap. Germline CDR1 reads SGHDN; CDR2 reads FVKESK. The CDR3 totals 14 residues. The CDR3, as DNA: TGTGCCAGCAGCCAAGCCGGGGTAAGGAACATTCAGTACTTC. Protein sequence: CASSQAGVRNIQYF.

This clone was found a few times. V and J are TRBV20-1 and TRBJ1-5; D is unclear. This CDR3 spans 14 amino acids. Trimming took off 3 bases at V and 4 bases at J, with 13 bases between the two ends. Germline V gives CDR1 DFQATT, CDR2 SNEGSKA (reference sequence). CDR3 in amino acids: CSASGGQTNQPQHF. The DNA for the CDR3 is TGCAGTGCTAGTGGTGGCCAGACAAATCAGCCCCAGCATTTT.

This clone was picked up one time. The CDR3 DNA reads as TGTGCCAGTAGTATACCAGGGGAGGGCGGGGAGCTGTTTTTT. Amino acid sequence: CASSIPGEGGELFF. The rearrangement uses TRBV19 and TRBJ2-2; maybe TRBD2 (7 bases). This CDR3 region has 14 residues. V lost 2 bases, J lost 7 bases, and 11 bases lay in between. The germline V gene has CDR1 LNHDA and CDR2 SQIVND (reference sequence).

This chain connects TRBV27 to TRBJ2-3; 7 bases match TRBD2. Germline V lookup: CDR1 MNHEY, CDR2 SMNVEV (reference sequence). CDR3 size: 13 residues. J gave up 3 bases and V 7 bases, and 4 bases lay outside the gene matches. The CDR3 protein is CASNKRETDTQYF. CDR3 nucleotides: TGTGCCAGCAATAAGCGGGAAACAGATACGCAGTATTTT.

This chain links TRBV3-1 (or the pseudogene TRBV3-2) with TRBJ2-1, with 14 bases that match TRBD2. The CDR3 consists of 18 residues. J was trimmed by 0 bases and V by 1 base; bases with no gene match: 2. CDR1 is LGHDT, CDR2 YNNKEL, per germline (reference sequence). The CDR3 sequence is CASSQGLAGGSSYNEQFF. CDR3 DNA sequence: TGTGCCAGCAGCCAAGGACTAGCGGGAGGGAGCTCCTACAATGAGCAGTTCTTC.

The CDR3 coding sequence is TGTGCCAGCAGTAAGGGACAGCTCGAATCACCCCTCCACTTT. It translates to CASSKGQLESPLHF. The chain employs TRBV2 and TRBJ1-6; 7 bases are shared with TRBD1. The CDR3 totals 14 residues. Per germline, CDR1 SNHLY and CDR2 FYNNEI. The trim removed 5 bases at V and 10 bases at J, leaving 8 bases unmatched.

This sequence joins TRBV19 and TRBJ1-1, with D perhaps matching TRBD1 (5 bases). The ends were cut back, 7 bases at V and 4 bases at J, with 16 bases in the middle. In germline, CDR1 is LNHDA, CDR2 SQIVND (reference sequence). The CDR3 sequence is 14 residues long. The chain's CDR3 is CASINLDGGTEAFF. In nucleotides, the CDR3 is TGTGCCAGTATCAATTTAGACGGGGGCACTGAAGCTTTCTTT.

J is TRBJ2-5 and V is TRBV7-2, with D maybe TRBD1 (6 bases). V dropped 4 bases and J dropped 3 bases, with 15 bases sitting between them. Germline V gene data show CDR1 as SGHTA and CDR2 as FQGNSA. The CDR3 runs to 15 residues. The DNA for the CDR3 is TGTGCCAGCAGCTCGGACGGAAGGACAGAAGAGACCCAGTACTTC. Protein: CASSSDGRTEETQYF.

This clone was seen more than once but under ten times. This chain links TRBV25-1 with TRBJ1-3; TRBD1 might be the D (5 bases). The V gene lost 4 bases and the J gene lost 2 bases, with 12 bases spanning the gap. The CDR3 extends over 15 amino acids. The germline gives CDR1 MGHDK, CDR2 SYGVNS. CDR3 sequence reads: CASSGAPDTGNTIYF. CDR3 DNA: TGTGCCAGCAGTGGAGCCCCGGACACTGGAAACACCATATATTTT. Full variable domain (outside the CDR3, taken from reference TRBV25-1 and TRBJ1-3): EADIYQTPRYLVIGTGKKITLECSQTMGHDKMYWYQQDPGMELHLIHYSYGVNSTEKGDLSSESTVSRIRTEHFPLTLESARPSHTSQYLCASSGAPDTGNTIYFGEGSWLTVV.

The CDR3 spells CATNDGFGETQYF. CDR3 coding DNA: TGTGCCACCAATGACGGGTTCGGAGAGACCCAGTACTTC. The chain links TRBV24-1 to TRBJ2-5, with D unresolved. The CDR3 is made up of 13 amino acids. V lost 8 bases to trimming and J lost 4 bases, with 13 bases between them. Germline V CDR1 and CDR2: KGHDR, SFDVKD.

This clone came up once. The chain couples TRBV7-2 to TRBJ2-5, with unresolved D. CDR3 size: 13 residues. V lost 6 bases and J 2 bases, leaving 10 bases between the germline ends. From germline, CDR1 is SGHTA and CDR2 FQGNSA. CDR3 sequence reads: CASSTRVQETQYF. CDR3 DNA sequence: TGTGCCAGCAGTACACGGGTACAAGAGACCCAGTACTTC. The full variable domain, with the rest looked up from reference TRBV7-2 and TRBJ2-5, is GAGVSQSPSNKVTEKGKDVELRCDPISGHTALYWYRQSLGQGLEFLIYFQGNSAPDKSGLPSDRFSAERTGGSVSTLTIQRTQQEDSAVYLCASSTRVQETQYFGPGTRLLVL.

The chain uses TRBV19 and TRBJ1-2, with 8 bases that match TRBD1. Germline CDR1 LNHDA, CDR2 SQIVND (reference sequence). The CDR3 extends over 15 amino acids. The trim removed 6 bases at V and 7 bases at J, leaving 13 bases unmatched. The DNA of the CDR3 is TGTGCCAGTAGCCCTCGGCAGGGGGCCCGTCGTGGCTACACCTTC. Protein sequence: CASSPRQGARRGYTF.

The chain joins TRBV4-1 to TRBJ1-1, with D perhaps matching TRBD1 (5 bases). Deletions cut 2 bases from V and 8 bases from J, with 9 bases between. The CDR3 contains 12 residues. Germline values: CDR1 MGHRA, CDR2 YSYEKL. The CDR3 is CASSQYRSEAFF. CDR3 nucleotides: TGCGCCAGCAGCCAATACAGGTCAGAAGCTTTCTTT.

The CDR3 spells CASSLAGGTRQGENTF. The CDR3 nucleotides read TGTGCCAGCAGCTTAGCGGGCGGGACGCGGCAGGGGGAGAACACCTTC. V and J are TRBV7-9 and TRBJ1-2, with TRBD1 matching over 7 bases. This CDR3 has 16 amino acids. V trimming: 0 bases; J trimming: 12 bases; junction bases outside the gene matches: 16. CDR1 is SEHNR and CDR2 is FQNEAQ in the germline V gene (reference sequence).